A selection of T cell receptor beta chains follows, all from one sample in a study of shared T cell receptors in the human thymus. TCRdb's table, derived via immunoSEQ multiplex PCR, lists solely in-frame clones and lacks some. The data show about 660,000 clones, with roughly 90% seen just once and 0.0085% to 0.012% held by the top ten. These data are also associated with another study on human thymus T cells.

Sequencing was carried out using thymocytes. The receptor source for this set is a boy in the first two years of life with a congenital heart defect. Each CDR3 is given with its conserved first and last residue. The order of the fields is clone size, J gene, D gene, V gene, CDR3 DNA, CDR3 protein. The D gene is left open where the match is weak. Size values are once, few and many counts, or a class for expanded clones, and some rows have none.

size: -
J: TRBJ2-7
D: -
V: TRBV19
DNA: TGTGCCAGTAGTATCCTGGGCCCTCTATTGGGCTACGAGCAGTACTTC
CDR3: CASSILGPLLGYEQYF

size: -
J: TRBJ2-3
D: TRBD2
V: TRBV12-5
DNA: TGTGCTAGTGGTTTGGTAACAAGCGGGAGTCCAGATACGCAGTATTTT
CDR3: CASGLVTSGSPDTQYF

size: -
J: TRBJ2-7
D: -
V: TRBV28
DNA: TGTGCCGGGGGGAGGACCACCGGGCCCTACGAGCAGTACTTC
CDR3: CAGGRTTGPYEQYF

size: few
J: TRBJ2-3
D: TRBD2
V: TRBV6-1
DNA: TGTGCCAGCAGTGAAGTGTGGGGAATTCGAGCGGGAGTAAGAGATACGCAGTATTTT
CDR3: CASSEVWGIRAGVRDTQYF

size: -
J: TRBJ2-5
D: TRBD2
V: TRBV4-1
DNA: TGCGCCAGCAGCCAAGGGACAGGGGGACTAGCGGGAGGCTTGGAGACCCAGTACTTC
CDR3: CASSQGTGGLAGGLETQYF

size: -
J: TRBJ2-1
D: -
V: TRBV29-1
DNA: TGCAGCGGGGGACTGAACAATGAGCAGTTCTTC
CDR3: CSGGLNNEQFF

size: -
J: TRBJ2-1
D: TRBD2
V: TRBV4-1
DNA: TGCGCCAGCAGCAAGACTAGCGGGAGCGGGTATGAGCAGTTCTTC
CDR3: CASSKTSGSGYEQFF

size: -
J: TRBJ1-1
D: TRBD1
V: TRBV11-2
DNA: TGTGCCAGCAGCTTGGGACAGGGGAACACTGAAGCTTTCTTT
CDR3: CASSLGQGNTEAFF

size: -
J: TRBJ1-1
D: -
V: TRBV6-1
DNA: TGTGCCAGCACCGAGCGGGCGGGGAACACTGAAGCTTTCTTT
CDR3: CASTERAGNTEAFF

size: -
J: TRBJ2-1
D: -
V: TRBV5-4
DNA: TGTGCCAGCAGTTCAAAGGGGGAGAGGGATGAGCAGTTCTTC
CDR3: CASSSKGERDEQFF

size: -
J: TRBJ1-1
D: -
V: TRBV20-1
DNA: TGCTGGGGACTCCGGTGGTCTGAAGCTTTCTTT
CDR3: CWGLRWSEAFF

size: -
J: TRBJ2-1
D: -
V: TRBV6-4
DNA: TGTGCCAGCAGTGATGCCGGGGGATCTAACAATGAGCAGTTCTTC
CDR3: CASSDAGGSNNEQFF

size: few
J: TRBJ2-6
D: -
V: TRBV4-3
DNA: TGCGCCAGCAGCCAATACCAGGTTGGTTGGAGACGCCCGGGGGGGGCCAACGTCCTGACTTTC
CDR3: CASSQYQVGWRRPGGANVLTF

size: few
J: TRBJ2-1
D: TRBD1
V: TRBV27
DNA: TGTGCCAGCAGTCCGAGGACAGGCTCCAATGAGCAGTTCTTC
CDR3: CASSPRTGSNEQFF

size: -
J: TRBJ2-7
D: TRBD2
V: TRBV10-3
DNA: TGTGCCATCAGTGACCCCCCAGGGGGCTCCAAGGGACTAGCGGGAGGCACCTCCTACGAGCAGTACTTC
CDR3: CAISDPPGGSKGLAGGTSYEQYF

size: -
J: TRBJ2-2
D: TRBD2
V: TRBV7-2
DNA: TGTGCCAGCAGCTATAGAGTTGAGACTAGCGAGGCCACCGGGGAGCTGTTTTTT
CDR3: CASSYRVETSEATGELFF

size: -
J: TRBJ2-5
D: TRBD1
V: TRBV5-1
DNA: TGCGCCAGCAGCTTGGGACAGGGGTTACAAGAGACCCAGTACTTC
CDR3: CASSLGQGLQETQYF

size: -
J: TRBJ2-1
D: TRBD2
V: TRBV6-5
DNA: TGTGCCAGCAGTTACACGGGACTAGGGGCGTATGAGCAGTTCTTC
CDR3: CASSYTGLGAYEQFF

size: once
J: TRBJ2-1
D: TRBD2
V: TRBV5-1
DNA: TGCGCCAGCAGCTTACTAGCGGGAGACTACAATGAGCAGTTCTTC
CDR3: CASSLLAGDYNEQFF

size: once
J: TRBJ1-2
D: TRBD1
V: TRBV5-5
DNA: TGTGCCAGCAGCCCCGGGACAGGATACCTACCAAGCTATGGCTACACCTTC
CDR3: CASSPGTGYLPSYGYTF

size: -
J: TRBJ2-3
D: -
V: TRBV4-1
DNA: TGCGCCAGCAGCCAAGCCGGAGTGCGGCCAGATACGCAGTATTTT
CDR3: CASSQAGVRPDTQYF

size: -
J: TRBJ2-1
D: TRBD1
V: TRBV4-1
DNA: TGCGCCAGCAGCCAAGATCAGGGGCAGGGGGACCAGTTCTTC
CDR3: CASSQDQGQGDQFF

size: -
J: TRBJ1-4
D: -
V: TRBV5-6
DNA: TGTGCCAGCAGCTTGGCGGCGACGGAGGAACATCCACTGTTTTTT
CDR3: CASSLAATEEHPLFF

size: -
J: TRBJ2-7
D: -
V: TRBV5-6
DNA: TGTGCCAGCAGCTTTCGGGCCTTCGGAGGCTCCTACGAGCAGTACTTC
CDR3: CASSFRAFGGSYEQYF

size: once
J: TRBJ2-7
D: -
V: TRBV12-5
DNA: TGTGCTAGTGGTCAGACAGGGAGCGGGTCCTACGAGCAGTACTTC
CDR3: CASGQTGSGSYEQYF

size: -
J: TRBJ2-2
D: -
V: TRBV7-9
DNA: TGTGCCAGCAGGGAGGGCTCCGGGGAGCTGTTTTTT
CDR3: CASREGSGELFF

size: -
J: TRBJ2-3
D: -
V: TRBV7-2
DNA: TGTGCCAGCAGCCCTTATCCCCGGGGGATCGGTACGCAGTATTTT
CDR3: CASSPYPRGIGTQYF

size: few
J: TRBJ2-5
D: TRBD2
V: TRBV14
DNA: TGTGCCAGCAGCCCCAGACTAGCGGGAGAAAAAGAGACCCAGTACTTC
CDR3: CASSPRLAGEKETQYF

size: -
J: TRBJ2-5
D: -
V: TRBV28
DNA: TGTGCCAGCAGTCTCCGGGACTGCCCCGAAGAGACCCAGTACTTC
CDR3: CASSLRDCPEETQYF

size: -
J: TRBJ2-7
D: -
V: TRBV28
DNA: TGTGCCAGCAATAACCTTCTAGGATCATCGGGGGAGCAGTACTTC
CDR3: CASNNLLGSSGEQYF

size: few
J: TRBJ2-3
D: TRBD2
V: TRBV5-5
DNA: TGTGCCAGCAGCTTGACTAGCGGGAGTCCAGATACGCAGTATTTT
CDR3: CASSLTSGSPDTQYF

size: -
J: TRBJ2-1
D: TRBD2
V: TRBV9
DNA: TGTGCCAGCAGCGTTGGGGAGGGCGGAGGGGAGCAGTTCTTC
CDR3: CASSVGEGGGEQFF

size: once
J: TRBJ2-1
D: TRBD2
V: TRBV6-5
DNA: TGTGCCAGCAAGTGGTTGCGGGAGGGCTGCGATGAGCAGTTCTTC
CDR3: CASKWLREGCDEQFF

size: -
J: TRBJ2-3
D: TRBD1
V: TRBV5-4
DNA: TGTGCCAGCAGCCCGGGACAGGGGAGCACAGATACGCAGTATTTT
CDR3: CASSPGQGSTDTQYF

size: once
J: TRBJ2-7
D: TRBD1
V: TRBV11-2
DNA: TGTGCCAGCAGCTTAGATCGGCAGGGGGACTACGAGCAGTACTTC
CDR3: CASSLDRQGDYEQYF

size: -
J: TRBJ1-2
D: -
V: TRBV14
DNA: TGTGCCAGCAGCCAAGAAGACAACGGGAGGTATGGCTACACCTTC
CDR3: CASSQEDNGRYGYTF

size: -
J: TRBJ2-7
D: TRBD1
V: TRBV28
DNA: TGTGCCAGCAGGAGGGACAGGGGAAAAGTCGAGCAGTACTTC
CDR3: CASRRDRGKVEQYF

size: once
J: TRBJ1-4
D: TRBD1
V: TRBV20-1
DNA: TGCAGTGCCAACTCTACAGGACAGGCGGTTTTT
CDR3: CSANSTGQAVF

size: -
J: TRBJ1-5
D: -
V: TRBV10-3
DNA: TGTGCCATCAGTGACCGGGACAAGGGGGGCAATCAGCCCCAGCATTTT
CDR3: CAISDRDKGGNQPQHF